This TCR beta chain came from a study of shared clonotypes between healthy human individuals. Whole-study findings and limits: Clonotypes shared by all four donors outscored non-shared clonotypes in generation probability. On the whole, naive subsets had larger estimated richness than memory subsets had.

To note about this clone: Its cognate antigen is unknown.

Each sample came from a Caucasian adult donor living in Nashville, Tennessee. Per germline, CDR1 LNHDA and CDR2 SQIVND (reference sequence). The CDR3 contains 12 residues. V lost 8 bases to trimming and J lost 10 bases, with 15 bases between them. Repertoires were generated with immunoSEQ multiplex PCR, while TCRdb's copy carries only in-frame clones and drops some. This sample has 100,000 to 130,000 clones, with about 71% found just once. This receptor was obtained from a young woman in good health. The gene calls are TRBV19 and TRBJ1-3, with D possibly TRBD1 on 6 matching bases. Sequencing was done on a sample of memory CD8+ T cells sorted from blood. Subset noted: CD45RO+ cells pooled with CCR7-negative TemRA cells. For the CDR3, the DNA is TGTGCCAGTGTGGGGCCTCAGGGGACCATATATTTT. Its protein is CASVGPQGTIYF.